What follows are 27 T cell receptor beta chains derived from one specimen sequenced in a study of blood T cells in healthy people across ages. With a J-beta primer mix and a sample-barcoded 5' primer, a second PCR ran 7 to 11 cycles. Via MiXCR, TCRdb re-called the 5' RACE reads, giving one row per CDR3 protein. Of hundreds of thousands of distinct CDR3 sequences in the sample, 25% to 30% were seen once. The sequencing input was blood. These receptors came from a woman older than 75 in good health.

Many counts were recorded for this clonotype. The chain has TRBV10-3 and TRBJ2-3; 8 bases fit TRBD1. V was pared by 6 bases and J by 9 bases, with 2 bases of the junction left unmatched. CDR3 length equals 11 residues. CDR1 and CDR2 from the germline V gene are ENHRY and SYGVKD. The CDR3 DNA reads TGTGCCATCAGGGACAGGGACACGCAGTATTTT. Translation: CAIRDRDTQYF.

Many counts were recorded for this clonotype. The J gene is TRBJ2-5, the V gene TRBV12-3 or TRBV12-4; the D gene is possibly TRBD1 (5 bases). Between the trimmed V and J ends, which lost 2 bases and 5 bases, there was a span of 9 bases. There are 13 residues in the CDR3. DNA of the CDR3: TGTGCCAGCAGTTTAAAGAAGGGGGAGACCCAGTACTTC. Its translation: CASSLKKGETQYF.

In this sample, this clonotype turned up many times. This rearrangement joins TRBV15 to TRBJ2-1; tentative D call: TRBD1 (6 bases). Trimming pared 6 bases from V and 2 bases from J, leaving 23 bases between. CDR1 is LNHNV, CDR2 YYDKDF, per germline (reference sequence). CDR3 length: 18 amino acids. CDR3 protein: CATSKKLHRDTTYNEQFF. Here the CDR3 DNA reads TGTGCCACCAGTAAAAAACTGCACCGGGACACGACCTACAATGAGCAGTTCTTC.

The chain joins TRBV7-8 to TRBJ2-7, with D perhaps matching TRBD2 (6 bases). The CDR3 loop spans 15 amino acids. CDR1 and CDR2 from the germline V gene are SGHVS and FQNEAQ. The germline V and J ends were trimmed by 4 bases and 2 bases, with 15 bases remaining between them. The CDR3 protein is CASSYQTGSTYEQYF. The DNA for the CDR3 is TGTGCCAGCAGCTACCAAACCGGGAGCACCTACGAGCAGTACTTC. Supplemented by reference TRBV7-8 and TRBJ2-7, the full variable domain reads GAGVSQSPRYKVAKRGQDVALRCDPISGHVSLFWYQQALGQGPEFLTYFQNEAQLDKSGLPSDRFFAERPEGSVSTLKIQRTQQEDSAVYLCASSYQTGSTYEQYFGPGTRLTVT.

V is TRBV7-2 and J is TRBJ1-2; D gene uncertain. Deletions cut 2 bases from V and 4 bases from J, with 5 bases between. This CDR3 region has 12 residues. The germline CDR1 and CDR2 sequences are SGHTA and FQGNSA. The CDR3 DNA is TGTGCCAGCAGCTTAACGTTCTATGGCTACACCTTC. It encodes CASSLTFYGYTF.

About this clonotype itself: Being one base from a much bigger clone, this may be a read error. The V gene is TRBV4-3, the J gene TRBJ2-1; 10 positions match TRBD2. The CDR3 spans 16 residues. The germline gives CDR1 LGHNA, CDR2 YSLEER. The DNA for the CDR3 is TGCGCCAGCAGCCGCTCGCTAGCGGGGGAGTACAGTGAGCAGTTCTTC. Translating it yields CASSRSLAGEYSEQFF.

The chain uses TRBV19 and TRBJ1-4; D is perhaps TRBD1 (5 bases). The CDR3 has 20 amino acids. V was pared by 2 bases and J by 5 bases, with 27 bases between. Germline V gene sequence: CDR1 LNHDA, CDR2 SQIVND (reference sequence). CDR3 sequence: CASSIPSTGAGSSYNEKLFF. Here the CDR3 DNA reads TGTGCCAGTAGTATACCATCGACCGGTGCAGGGAGCTCCTACAATGAAAAACTGTTTTTT. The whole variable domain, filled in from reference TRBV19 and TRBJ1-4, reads DGGITQSPKYLFRKEGQNVTLSCEQNLNHDAMYWYRQDPGQGLRLIYYSQIVNDFQKGDIAEGYSVSREKKESFPLTVTSAQKNPTAFYLCASSIPSTGAGSSYNEKLFFGSGTQLSVL.

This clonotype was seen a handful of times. The CDR3 DNA sequence: TGCAGTGCTAGAGATCTTCGGACAATTAATGAAAAACTGTTTTTT. Its protein product is CSARDLRTINEKLFF. The gene calls are TRBV20-1 and TRBJ1-4; D possibly corresponds to TRBD1 (5 bases). The germline V and J ends were trimmed by 0 bases and 4 bases, with 12 bases remaining between them. Per germline, CDR1 DFQATT and CDR2 SNEGSKA (reference sequence). CDR3 length: 15 amino acids.

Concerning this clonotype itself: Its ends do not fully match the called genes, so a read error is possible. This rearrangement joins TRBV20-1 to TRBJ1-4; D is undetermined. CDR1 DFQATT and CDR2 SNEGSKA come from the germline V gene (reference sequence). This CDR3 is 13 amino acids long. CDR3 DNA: TGCAGTGCTAGTCTCGCGTGGGATGAAAAACGGTTTTTT. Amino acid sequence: CSASLAWDEKRFF.

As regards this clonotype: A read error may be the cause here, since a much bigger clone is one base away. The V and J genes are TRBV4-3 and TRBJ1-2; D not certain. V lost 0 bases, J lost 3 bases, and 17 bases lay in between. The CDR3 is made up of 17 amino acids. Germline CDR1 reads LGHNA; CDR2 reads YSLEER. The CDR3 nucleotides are TGCGCCAGCAGCCAAGATCCCGGGGTCGAACAGTACTATGGCTACACCTTC. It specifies CASSQDPGVEQYYGYTF.

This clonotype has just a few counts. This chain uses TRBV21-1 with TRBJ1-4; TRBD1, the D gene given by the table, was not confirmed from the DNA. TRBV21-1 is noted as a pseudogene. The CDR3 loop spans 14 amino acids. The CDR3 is CASSGETGPEKLFF. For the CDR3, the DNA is TGTGCCAGCAGCGGGGAGACAGGGCCTGAAAAACTGTTTTTT.

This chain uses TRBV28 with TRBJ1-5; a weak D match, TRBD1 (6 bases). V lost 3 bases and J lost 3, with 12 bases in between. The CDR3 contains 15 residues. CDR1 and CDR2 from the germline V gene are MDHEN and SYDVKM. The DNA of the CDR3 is TGTGCCAGCAGTTTGGGGGCAGGGATCAATCAGCCCCAGCATTTT. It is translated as CASSLGAGINQPQHF.

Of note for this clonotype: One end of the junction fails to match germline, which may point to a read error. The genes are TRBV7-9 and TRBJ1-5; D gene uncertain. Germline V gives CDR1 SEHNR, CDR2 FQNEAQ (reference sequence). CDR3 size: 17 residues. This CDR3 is CAGSLAWQKNSNQPQHF. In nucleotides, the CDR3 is TGTGCCGGCAGCTTAGCTTGGCAGAAAAATAGCAATCAGCCCCAGCATTTT.

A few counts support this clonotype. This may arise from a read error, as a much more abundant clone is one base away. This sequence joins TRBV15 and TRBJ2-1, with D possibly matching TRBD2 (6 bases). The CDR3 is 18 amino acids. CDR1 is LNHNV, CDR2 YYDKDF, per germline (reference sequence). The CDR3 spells CATSRDPMGGSTDNERFF. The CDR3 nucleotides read TGTGCCACCAGCAGAGACCCAATGGGGGGATCAACCGACAATGAGCGGTTCTTC.

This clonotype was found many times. The CDR3 spells CASSYQGTYGYTF. The CDR3 DNA follows: TGTGCCAGCAGTTACCAGGGAACCTATGGCTACACCTTC. V usage is TRBV6-5 and J usage is TRBJ1-2; possible D gene TRBD1, 5 bases. Trimming took off 2 bases at V and 4 bases at J, with 8 bases between the two ends. CDR1 MNHEY and CDR2 SVGAGI come from the germline V gene. There are 13 residues in the CDR3.

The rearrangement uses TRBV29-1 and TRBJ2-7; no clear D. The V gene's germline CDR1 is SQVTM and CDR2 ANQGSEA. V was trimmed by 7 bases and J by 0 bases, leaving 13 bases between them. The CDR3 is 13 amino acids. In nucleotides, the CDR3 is TGCAGCGCTAGAGGACCGAACTCCTACGAGCAGTACTTC. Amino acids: CSARGPNSYEQYF.

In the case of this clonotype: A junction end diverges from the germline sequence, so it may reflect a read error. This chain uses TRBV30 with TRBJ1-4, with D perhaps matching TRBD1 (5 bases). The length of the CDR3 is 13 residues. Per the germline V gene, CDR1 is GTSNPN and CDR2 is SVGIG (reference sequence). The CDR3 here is CAWSKGEREKRFF. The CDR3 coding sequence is TGTGCCTGGAGTAAAGGGGAGCGGGAAAAACGGTTTTTT.

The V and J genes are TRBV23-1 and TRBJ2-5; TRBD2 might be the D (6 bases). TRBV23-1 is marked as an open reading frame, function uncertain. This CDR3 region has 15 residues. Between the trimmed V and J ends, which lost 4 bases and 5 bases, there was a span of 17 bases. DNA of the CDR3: TGCGCCAGCAGTCCGTCCGGGGGTAGTCGGGAGACCCAGTACTTC. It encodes CASSPSGGSRETQYF.

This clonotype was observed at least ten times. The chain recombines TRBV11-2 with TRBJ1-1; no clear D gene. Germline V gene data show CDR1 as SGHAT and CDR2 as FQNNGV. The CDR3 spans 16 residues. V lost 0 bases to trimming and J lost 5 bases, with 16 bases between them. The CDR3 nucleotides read TGTGCCAGCAGCTTAGAAAGGCTGGGCTCGGGGACTGAAGCTTTCTTT. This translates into CASSLERLGSGTEAFF.

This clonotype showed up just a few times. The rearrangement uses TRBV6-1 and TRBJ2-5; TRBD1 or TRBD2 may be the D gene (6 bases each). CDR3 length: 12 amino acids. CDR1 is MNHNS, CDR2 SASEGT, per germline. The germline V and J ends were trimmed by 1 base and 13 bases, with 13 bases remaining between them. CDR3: CASSEVGGLGYF. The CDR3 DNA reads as TGTGCCAGCAGTGAAGTTGGGGGGCTCGGGTACTTC.

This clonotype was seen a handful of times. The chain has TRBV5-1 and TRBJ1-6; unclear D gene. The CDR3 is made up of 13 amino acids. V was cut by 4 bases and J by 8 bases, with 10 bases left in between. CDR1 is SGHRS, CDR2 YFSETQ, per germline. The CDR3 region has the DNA TGCGCCAGCAGCCTGTTAGAACATTCACCCCTCCACTTT. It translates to CASSLLEHSPLHF.

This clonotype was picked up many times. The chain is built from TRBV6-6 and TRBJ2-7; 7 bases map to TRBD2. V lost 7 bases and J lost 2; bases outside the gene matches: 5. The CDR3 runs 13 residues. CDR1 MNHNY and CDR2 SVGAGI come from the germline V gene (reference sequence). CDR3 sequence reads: CASTLAVTYEQYF. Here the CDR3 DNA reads TGTGCCAGCACGCTAGCGGTTACCTACGAGCAGTACTTC.

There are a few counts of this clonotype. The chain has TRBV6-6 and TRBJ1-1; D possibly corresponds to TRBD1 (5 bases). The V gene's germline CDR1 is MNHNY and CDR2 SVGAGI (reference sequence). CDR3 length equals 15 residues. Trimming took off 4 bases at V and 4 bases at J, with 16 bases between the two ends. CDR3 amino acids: CASSSSLRQITEAFF. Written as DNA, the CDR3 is TGTGCCAGCAGTTCCTCACTTAGACAGATCACTGAAGCTTTCTTT.

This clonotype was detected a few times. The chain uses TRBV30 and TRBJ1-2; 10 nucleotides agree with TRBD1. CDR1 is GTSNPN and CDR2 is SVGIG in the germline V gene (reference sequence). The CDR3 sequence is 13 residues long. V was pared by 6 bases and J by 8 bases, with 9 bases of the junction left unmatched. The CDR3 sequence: CACQRQGAEGYTF. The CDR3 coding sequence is TGTGCCTGCCAGAGACAGGGGGCCGAGGGCTACACCTTC.

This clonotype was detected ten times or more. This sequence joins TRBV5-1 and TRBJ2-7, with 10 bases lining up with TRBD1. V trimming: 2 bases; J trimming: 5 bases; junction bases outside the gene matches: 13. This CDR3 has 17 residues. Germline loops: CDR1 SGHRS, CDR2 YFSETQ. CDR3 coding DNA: TGCGCCAGCAGCTTTTTTTCTCCGGGACAGGGGAGCGACGAGCAGTACTTC. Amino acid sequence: CASSFFSPGQGSDEQYF.

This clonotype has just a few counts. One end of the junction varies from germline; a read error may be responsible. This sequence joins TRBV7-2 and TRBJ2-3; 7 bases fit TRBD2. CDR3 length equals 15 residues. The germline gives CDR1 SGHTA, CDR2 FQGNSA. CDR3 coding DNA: TGTGCCAGCAGCTCTAGCGGAGTCGGCACAGATGCGCAGTATTTT. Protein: CASSSSGVGTDAQYF.

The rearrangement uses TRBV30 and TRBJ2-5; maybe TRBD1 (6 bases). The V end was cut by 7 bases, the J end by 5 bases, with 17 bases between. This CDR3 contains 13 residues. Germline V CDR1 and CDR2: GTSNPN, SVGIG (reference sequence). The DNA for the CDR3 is TGTGCCTTAGCCCAGGGGTGGATGGAGACCCAGTACTTC. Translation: CALAQGWMETQYF.